The clone carrying this TCR beta chain was observed a single time. Its antigen is as yet unknown. This entry comes from a study of OX40 agonist ivuxolimab in advanced cancers. Study information: Partial response was recorded in three patients: one hepatocellular carcinoma and two cutaneous melanoma cases.

Study results and caveats: Average numbers of expanded clones were greater in CD8+ T cells than in CD4+. Some patients who did not respond also had low normalized T-cell clonal expansion. Specificity for antigen went undetermined in the expanded peripheral T cells.

Germline CDR1 and CDR2: WSHSY and SAAADI. The germline V and J ends were trimmed by 8 bases and 5 bases, with 3 bases remaining between them. The CDR3 is made up of 9 amino acids. Here immunoSEQ multiplex PCR was the method, and the copy in TCRdb shows in-frame clones only, minus some. Among approximately 70,000 clones, about nine tenths were seen once, and the ten largest hold approximately 1.2%. This clonotype originated in an adult with an advanced solid tumor such as melanoma, head and neck, liver or kidney cancer. The sequencing used CD4+ or CD8+ T cells sorted from blood, collected in a trial of the OX40 agonist ivuxolimab. The chain joins TRBV10-2 to TRBJ2-5; D is undetermined. In DNA, the CDR3 is TGCGCCAGCGGGGAGACCCAGTACTTC. Its translation: CASGETQYF.